This entry concerns a single T cell receptor beta chain. The data originate from a study of blood T cell repertoires in COVID-19. Participant-given clinical history determined each cohort assignment. The V gene's germline CDR1 is SGHNT and CDR2 YYREEE (reference sequence). CDR3 length: 20 amino acids. With V trimmed by 3 bases and J by 1 base, 11 bases remained unmatched. In the source study's methods: Amplification from reference gene primers served as the basis for estimated nucleated cell counts. Produced via immunoSEQ multiplex PCR; TCRdb's table is partial and in-frame only. From that table come the V and J calls and clone size; the DNA was used to work out D and trimming. The table includes fewer than 250,000 clones, about 82% detected once.

The specimen was PBMCs or T cells enriched from blood (not recorded which). This TCR derives from a woman aged 45-65 years with acute COVID-19. The rearrangement joins TRBV5-4 to TRBJ2-6, with 12 positions matching TRBD1. CDR3 region: CASSSSLGTGGGSGANVLTF. The CDR3 DNA follows: TGTGCCAGCAGCTCCTCACTCGGGACAGGGGGCGGGTCTGGGGCCAACGTCCTGACTTTC. The complete variable domain, with remaining parts taken from reference TRBV5-4 and TRBJ2-6, reads ETGVTQSPTHLIKTRGQQVTLRCSSQSGHNTVSWYQQALGQGPQFIFQYYREEENGRGNFPPRFSGLQFPNYSSELNVNALELDDSALYLCASSSSLGTGGGSGANVLTFGAGSRLTVL.